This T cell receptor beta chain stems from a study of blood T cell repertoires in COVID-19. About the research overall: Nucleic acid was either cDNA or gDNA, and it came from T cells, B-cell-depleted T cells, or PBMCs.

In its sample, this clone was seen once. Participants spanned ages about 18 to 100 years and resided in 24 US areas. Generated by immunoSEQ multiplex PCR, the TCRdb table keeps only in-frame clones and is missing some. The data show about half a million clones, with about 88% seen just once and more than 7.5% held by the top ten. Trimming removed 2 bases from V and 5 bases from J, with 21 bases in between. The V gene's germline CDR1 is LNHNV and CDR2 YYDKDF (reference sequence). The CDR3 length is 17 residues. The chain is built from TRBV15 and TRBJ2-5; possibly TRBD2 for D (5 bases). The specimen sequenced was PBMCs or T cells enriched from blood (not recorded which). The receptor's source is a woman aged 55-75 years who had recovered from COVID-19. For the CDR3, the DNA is TGTGCCACCAGCAGATGGGAGATCGCGGAAACAAAGGAGACCCAGTACTTC. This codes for CATSRWEIAETKETQYF.